This T cell receptor beta chain was obtained from a study of cytomegalovirus exposure and HLA in healthy donors. The V end was cut by 10 bases, the J end by 7 bases, with 14 bases between. Germline values: CDR1 SGHTS, CDR2 YDEGEE. The CDR3 sequence is 11 residues long. Vbeta (60) and Jbeta (13) primers were used in the PCR. The table came from immunoSEQ multiplex PCR; TCRdb's copy has only in-frame clones and leaves some out. The top ten clones hold under 1.5% of a sample with 150,000 to 190,000 clones, roughly 80% of them seen once. This clone was counted once. This rearrangement joins TRBV5-8 to TRBJ1-1; unclear D gene. Input material: PBMCs. The source of this sequence is a man aged 18 to 35 in good health and CMV-seronegative. The CDR3 coding sequence is TGTGCCCGATTCGATGGGCTTGAAGCTTTCTTT. This encodes CARFDGLEAFF.